The 3 T cell receptor beta chains below all came from one sample that was sequenced in a study of cytotoxic CD8 clonotypes in ibrutinib-treated CLL. The protocol was immunoSEQ multiplex PCR, while the TCRdb copy is restricted to in-frame clones and leaves out a portion. Of fewer than 150,000 clones listed, 80% to 85% are singletons. The source was PBMCs, collected after 24 months of ibrutinib treatment. The receptors were gathered from a human donor with chronic lymphocytic leukemia.

This chain links TRBV7-6 with TRBJ2-3; no reliable D call. This CDR3 region has 11 residues. The germline V gene encodes CDR1 SGHVS and CDR2 FNYEAQ. V lost 3 bases, J lost 5 bases, and 3 bases lay in between. The CDR3: CASSFGDTQYF. The DNA for the CDR3 is TGTGCCAGCAGCTTTGGAGATACGCAGTATTTT.

The gene calls are TRBV6-1 and TRBJ1-5; D unclear. V was shortened by 6 bases and J by 0 bases, with 12 bases between the two germline ends. CDR3 length equals 15 residues. Germline loops: CDR1 MNHNS, CDR2 SASEGT. CDR3 DNA sequence: TGTGCCAGCAGCCGGACCGTGGATAGCAATCAGCCCCAGCATTTT. The encoded protein is CASSRTVDSNQPQHF.

This chain links TRBV10-3 with TRBJ2-2; 9 bases fit TRBD1. The germline V gene encodes CDR1 ENHRY and CDR2 SYGVKD. V trimming: 4 bases; J trimming: 3 bases; junction bases outside the gene matches: 12. The CDR3 consists of 18 residues. The CDR3 loop is CAISAPTGTGRDTGELFF. The CDR3 DNA follows: TGTGCCATCAGTGCCCCCACCGGGACAGGGAGGGACACCGGGGAGCTGTTTTTT.